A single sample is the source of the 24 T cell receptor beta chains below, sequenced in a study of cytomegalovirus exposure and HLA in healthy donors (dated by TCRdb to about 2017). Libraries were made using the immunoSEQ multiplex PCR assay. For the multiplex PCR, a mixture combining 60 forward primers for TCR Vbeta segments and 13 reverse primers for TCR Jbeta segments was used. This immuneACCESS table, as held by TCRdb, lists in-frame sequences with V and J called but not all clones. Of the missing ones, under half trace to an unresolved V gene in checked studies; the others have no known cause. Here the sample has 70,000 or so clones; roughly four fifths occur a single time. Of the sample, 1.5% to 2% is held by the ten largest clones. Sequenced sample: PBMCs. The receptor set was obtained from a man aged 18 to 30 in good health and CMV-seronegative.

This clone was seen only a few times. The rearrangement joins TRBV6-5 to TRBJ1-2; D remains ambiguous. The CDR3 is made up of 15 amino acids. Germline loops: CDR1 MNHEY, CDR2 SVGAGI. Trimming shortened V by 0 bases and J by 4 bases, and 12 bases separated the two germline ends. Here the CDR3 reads CASSYSENSVYGYTF. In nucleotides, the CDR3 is TGTGCCAGCAGTTACTCAGAGAACTCTGTCTATGGCTACACCTTC.

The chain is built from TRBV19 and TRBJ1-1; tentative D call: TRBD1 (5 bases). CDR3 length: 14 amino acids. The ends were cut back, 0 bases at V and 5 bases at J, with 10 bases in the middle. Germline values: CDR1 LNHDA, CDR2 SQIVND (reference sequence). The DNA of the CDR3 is TGTGCCAGTAGTATAGATAAGGGGCGGACTGAAGCTTTCTTT. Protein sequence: CASSIDKGRTEAFF.

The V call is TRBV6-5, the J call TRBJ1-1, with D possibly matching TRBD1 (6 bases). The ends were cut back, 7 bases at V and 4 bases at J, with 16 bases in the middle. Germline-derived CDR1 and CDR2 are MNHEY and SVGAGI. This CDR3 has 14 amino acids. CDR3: CASTDHREGTEAFF. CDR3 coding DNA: TGTGCCAGCACCGACCACAGGGAGGGCACTGAAGCTTTCTTT.

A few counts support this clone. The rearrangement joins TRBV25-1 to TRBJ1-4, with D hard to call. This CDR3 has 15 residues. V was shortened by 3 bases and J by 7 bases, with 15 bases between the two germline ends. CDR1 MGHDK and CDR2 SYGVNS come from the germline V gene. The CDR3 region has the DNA TGTGCCAGCAGTGATATTGCCAGGAAGGTTGAAAAACTGTTTTTT. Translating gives CASSDIARKVEKLFF.

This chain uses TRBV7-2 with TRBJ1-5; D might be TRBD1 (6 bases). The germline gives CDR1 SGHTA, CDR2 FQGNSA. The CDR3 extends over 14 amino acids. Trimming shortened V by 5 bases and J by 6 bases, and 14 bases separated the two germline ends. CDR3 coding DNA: TGTGCCAGCAGCAAAGGGGGGGGTGGTCAGCCCCAGCATTTT. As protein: CASSKGGGGQPQHF.

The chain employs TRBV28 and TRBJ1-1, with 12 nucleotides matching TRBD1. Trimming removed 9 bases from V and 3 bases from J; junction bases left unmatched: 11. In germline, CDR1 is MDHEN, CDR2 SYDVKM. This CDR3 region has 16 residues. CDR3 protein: CASKPGQGAWYTEAFF. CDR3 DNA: TGTGCCAGTAAACCGGGACAGGGGGCTTGGTACACTGAAGCTTTCTTT.

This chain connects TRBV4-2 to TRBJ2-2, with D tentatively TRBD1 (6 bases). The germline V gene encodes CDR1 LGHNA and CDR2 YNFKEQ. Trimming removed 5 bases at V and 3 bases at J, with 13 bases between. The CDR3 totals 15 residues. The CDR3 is CASSNRQVDTGELFF. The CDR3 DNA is TGTGCCAGCAGCAACCGACAGGTCGACACCGGGGAGCTGTTTTTT.

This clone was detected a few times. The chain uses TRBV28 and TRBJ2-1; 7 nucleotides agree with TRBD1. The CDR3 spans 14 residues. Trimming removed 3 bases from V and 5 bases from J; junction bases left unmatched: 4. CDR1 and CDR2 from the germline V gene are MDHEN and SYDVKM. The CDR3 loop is CASSLIDRDNEQFF. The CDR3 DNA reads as TGTGCCAGCAGTTTGATTGACAGGGACAATGAGCAGTTCTTC.

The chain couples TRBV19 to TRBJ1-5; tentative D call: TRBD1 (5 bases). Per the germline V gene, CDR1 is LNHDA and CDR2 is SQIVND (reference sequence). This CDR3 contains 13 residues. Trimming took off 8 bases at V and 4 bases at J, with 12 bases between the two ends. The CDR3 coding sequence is TGTGCCAGTGTCAGGGCCCAAAATCAGCCCCAGCATTTT. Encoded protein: CASVRAQNQPQHF. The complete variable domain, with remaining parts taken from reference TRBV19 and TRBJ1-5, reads DGGITQSPKYLFRKEGQNVTLSCEQNLNHDAMYWYRQDPGQGLRLIYYSQIVNDFQKGDIAEGYSVSREKKESFPLTVTSAQKNPTAFYLCASVRAQNQPQHFGDGTRLSIL.

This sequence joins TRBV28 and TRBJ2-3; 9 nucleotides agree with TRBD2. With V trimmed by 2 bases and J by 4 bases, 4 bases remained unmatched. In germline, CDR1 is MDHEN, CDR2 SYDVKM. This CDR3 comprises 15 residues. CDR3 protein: CASSLGGGAADTQYF. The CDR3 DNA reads TGTGCCAGCAGTTTAGGCGGGGGGGCGGCAGATACGCAGTATTTT.

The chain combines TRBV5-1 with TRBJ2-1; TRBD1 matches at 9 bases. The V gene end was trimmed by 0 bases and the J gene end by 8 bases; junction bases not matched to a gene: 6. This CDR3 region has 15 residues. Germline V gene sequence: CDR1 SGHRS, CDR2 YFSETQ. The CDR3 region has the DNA TGCGCCAGCAGCTTGGGGGGACAGGGCATCGATGAGCAGTTCTTC. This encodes CASSLGGQGIDEQFF.

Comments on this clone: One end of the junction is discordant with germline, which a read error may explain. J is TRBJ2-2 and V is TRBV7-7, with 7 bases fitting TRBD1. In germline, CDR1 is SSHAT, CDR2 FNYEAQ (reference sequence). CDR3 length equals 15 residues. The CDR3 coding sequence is TGTGCTAGCAGCCCGACAGGGTCGGCCACCGGGGAGCTGTTTTTT. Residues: CASSPTGSATGELFF.

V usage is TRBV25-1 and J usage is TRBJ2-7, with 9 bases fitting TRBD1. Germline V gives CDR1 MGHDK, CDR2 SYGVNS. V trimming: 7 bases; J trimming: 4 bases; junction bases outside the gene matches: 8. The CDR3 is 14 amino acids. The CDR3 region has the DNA TGTGCCAGCACCGGGACAGGGCGATCTTACGAGCAGTACTTC. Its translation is CASTGTGRSYEQYF.

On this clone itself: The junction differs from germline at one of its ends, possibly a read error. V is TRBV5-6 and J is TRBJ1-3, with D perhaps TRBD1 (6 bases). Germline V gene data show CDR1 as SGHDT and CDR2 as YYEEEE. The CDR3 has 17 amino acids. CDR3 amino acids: CVSSLRGSGRAEDTIYF. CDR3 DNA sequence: TGTGTCAGCAGCTTGAGGGGGTCAGGTAGGGCCGAAGACACCATATATTTT.

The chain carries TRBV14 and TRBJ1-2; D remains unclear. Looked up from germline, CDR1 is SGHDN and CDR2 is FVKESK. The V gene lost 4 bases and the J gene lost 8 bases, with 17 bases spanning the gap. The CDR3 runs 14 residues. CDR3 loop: CASSLLVTTGGYTF. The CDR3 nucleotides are TGTGCCAGCAGCCTACTAGTGACGACGGGGGGCTACACCTTC.

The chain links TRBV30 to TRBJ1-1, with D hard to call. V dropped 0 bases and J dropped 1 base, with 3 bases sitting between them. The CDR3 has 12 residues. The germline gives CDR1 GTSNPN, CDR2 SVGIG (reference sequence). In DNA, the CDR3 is TGTGCCTGGAGTGTCAGGAACACTGAAGCTTTCTTT. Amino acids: CAWSVRNTEAFF.

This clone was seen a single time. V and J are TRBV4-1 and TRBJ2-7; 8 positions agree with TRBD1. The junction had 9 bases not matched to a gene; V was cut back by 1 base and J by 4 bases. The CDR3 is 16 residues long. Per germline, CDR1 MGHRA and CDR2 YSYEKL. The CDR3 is CASSQAAGQGNYEQYF. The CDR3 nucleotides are TGCGCCAGCAGCCAAGCCGCCGGACAGGGTAATTACGAGCAGTACTTC.

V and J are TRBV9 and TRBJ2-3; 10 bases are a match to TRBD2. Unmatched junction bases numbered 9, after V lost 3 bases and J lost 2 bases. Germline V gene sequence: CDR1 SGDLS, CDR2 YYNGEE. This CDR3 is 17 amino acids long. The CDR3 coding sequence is TGTGCCAGCAGCGCAGCAAAAGCGGGGGGGTACACAGATACGCAGTATTTT. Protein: CASSAAKAGGYTDTQYF.

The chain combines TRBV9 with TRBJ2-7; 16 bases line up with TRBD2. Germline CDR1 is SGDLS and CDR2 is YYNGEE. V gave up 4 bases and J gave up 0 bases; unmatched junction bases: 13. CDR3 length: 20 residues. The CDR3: CASSKVPGLAGGISSYEQYF. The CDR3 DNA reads TGTGCCAGCAGCAAAGTCCCGGGACTAGCGGGAGGGATCAGCTCCTACGAGCAGTACTTC.

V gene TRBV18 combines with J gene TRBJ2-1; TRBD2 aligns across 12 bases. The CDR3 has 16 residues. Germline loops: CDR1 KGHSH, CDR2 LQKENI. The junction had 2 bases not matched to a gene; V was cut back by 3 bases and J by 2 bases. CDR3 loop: CASSPGLAGTYNEQFF. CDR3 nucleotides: TGTGCCAGCTCACCGGGACTAGCGGGCACCTACAATGAGCAGTTCTTC.

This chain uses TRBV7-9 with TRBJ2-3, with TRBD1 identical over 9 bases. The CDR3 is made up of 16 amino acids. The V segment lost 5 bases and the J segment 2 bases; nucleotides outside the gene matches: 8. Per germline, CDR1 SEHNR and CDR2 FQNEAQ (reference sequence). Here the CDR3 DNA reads TGTGCCAGCAGCGCGTTTGGGGACAGGGCCACAGATACGCAGTATTTT. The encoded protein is CASSAFGDRATDTQYF.

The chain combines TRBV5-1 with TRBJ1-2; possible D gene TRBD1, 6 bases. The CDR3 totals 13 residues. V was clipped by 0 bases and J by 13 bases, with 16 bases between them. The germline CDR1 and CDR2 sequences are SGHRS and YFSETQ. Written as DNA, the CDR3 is TGCGCCAGCAGCTTGGAGGCGCCCCAGGGGAGCACCTTC. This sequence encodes CASSLEAPQGSTF. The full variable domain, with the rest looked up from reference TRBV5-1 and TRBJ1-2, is KAGVTQTPRYLIKTRGQQVTLSCSPISGHRSVSWYQQTPGQGLQFLFEYFSETQRNKGNFPGRFSGRQFSNSRSEMNVSTLELGDSALYLCASSLEAPQGSTFGSGTRLTVV.

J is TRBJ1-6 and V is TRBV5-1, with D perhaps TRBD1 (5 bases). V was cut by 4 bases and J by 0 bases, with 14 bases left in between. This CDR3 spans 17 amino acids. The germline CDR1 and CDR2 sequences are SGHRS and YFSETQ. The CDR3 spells CASSPGDFRSYNSPLHF. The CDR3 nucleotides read TGCGCCAGCAGCCCGGGGGACTTTCGCTCCTATAATTCACCCCTCCACTTT. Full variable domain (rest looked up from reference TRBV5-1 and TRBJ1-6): KAGVTQTPRYLIKTRGQQVTLSCSPISGHRSVSWYQQTPGQGLQFLFEYFSETQRNKGNFPGRFSGRQFSNSRSEMNVSTLELGDSALYLCASSPGDFRSYNSPLHFGNGTRLTVT.

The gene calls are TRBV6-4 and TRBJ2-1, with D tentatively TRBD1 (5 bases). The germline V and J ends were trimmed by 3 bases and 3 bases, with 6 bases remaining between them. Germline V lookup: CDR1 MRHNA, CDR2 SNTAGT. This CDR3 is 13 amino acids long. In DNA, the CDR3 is TGTGCCAGCAGTGAGCAGGGCTACAATGAGCAGTTCTTC. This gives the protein CASSEQGYNEQFF.